These 3 T cell receptor beta chains were sequenced from one sample in a study of blood T cell repertoires in COVID-19. Assay used: immunoSEQ multiplex PCR; TCRdb lists only in-frame clones, some missing. The sample lists 100,000 to 110,000 clones, almost 80% seen once, with 31% in the top ten. Sample: peripheral blood. These receptor sequences come from a man between 70 and 80 years old with active or convalescent COVID-19.

The V call is TRBV10-3, the J call TRBJ2-1; 10 positions match TRBD2. Germline V CDR1 and CDR2: ENHRY, SYGVKD. V was clipped by 3 bases and J by 3 bases; unmatched bases: 8. The CDR3 length is 17 residues. In DNA form, the CDR3 reads TGTGCCATCAGTGATGGGACTAGCGCCGAGCACTACAATGAGCAGTTCTTC. It translates to CAISDGTSAEHYNEQFF.

CDR3 amino acids: CASSSQFSARNTEAFF. The DNA of the CDR3 is TGTGCCAGCAGCTCGCAGTTCAGCGCTAGGAACACTGAAGCTTTCTTT. This rearrangement joins TRBV11-2 to TRBJ1-1; no reliable D call. Germline V gene lookup returns CDR1 SGHAT and CDR2 FQNNGV. The CDR3 contains 16 residues. The V gene lost 4 bases and the J gene lost 1 base, with 16 bases spanning the gap.

The chain is built from TRBV14 and TRBJ1-3, with a possible D match to TRBD1 (5 bases). The CDR3 loop spans 16 amino acids. The germline gives CDR1 SGHDN, CDR2 FVKESK. The germline V and J ends were trimmed by 0 bases and 0 bases, with 9 bases remaining between them. The CDR3 is CASSQDLRASGNTIYF. In DNA, the CDR3 is TGTGCCAGCAGCCAAGATCTCAGGGCCTCTGGAAACACCATATATTTT.